Each of the 8 T cell receptor beta chains below was sequenced from the same sample in a study of cytomegalovirus exposure and HLA in healthy donors. Here immunoSEQ multiplex PCR was the method, and the copy in TCRdb shows in-frame clones only, minus some. The sample has roughly 180,000 clones, around nine tenths seen once. Material: PBMCs. Receptors were obtained from a man under 40 in good health and CMV-seropositive.

V usage is TRBV19 and J usage is TRBJ1-5; no firm D call. V was trimmed by 1 base and J by 0 bases, leaving 7 bases between them. The CDR3 runs to 15 residues. From germline, CDR1 is LNHDA and CDR2 SQIVND (reference sequence). CDR3 coding DNA: TGTGCCAGTAGTATAGCCAGGTATAGCAATCAGCCCCAGCATTTT. Residues: CASSIARYSNQPQHF.

The CDR3 spells CASRKDRTMNTEAFF. In nucleotides, the CDR3 is TGTGCCAGCAGGAAAGACAGAACCATGAACACTGAAGCTTTCTTT. The chain links TRBV6-5 to TRBJ1-1, with D possibly TRBD1 on 5 matching bases. CDR1 is MNHEY, CDR2 SVGAGI, per germline. V was pared by 6 bases and J by 0 bases, with 14 bases between. CDR3 length: 15 amino acids.

The V call is TRBV30, the J call TRBJ1-1, with a weak D call TRBD1 (6 bases). The CDR3 contains 15 residues. Germline V lookup: CDR1 GTSNPN, CDR2 SVGIG (reference sequence). Trimming took off 0 bases at V and 6 bases at J, with 17 bases between the two ends. CDR3: CAWSVQAGVVAEAFF. In DNA, the CDR3 is TGTGCCTGGAGTGTACAGGCAGGGGTGGTCGCTGAAGCTTTCTTT.

The V and J genes are TRBV9 and TRBJ2-6; D could derive from TRBD1 or TRBD2 (5 bases each). Trimming pared 4 bases from V and 4 bases from J, leaving 15 bases between. Germline V CDR1 and CDR2: SGDLS, YYNGEE. This CDR3 comprises 16 residues. For the CDR3, the DNA is TGTGCCAGCAGCCCTCACGGGGCGGCGGGGGCCAACGTCCTGACTTTC. It codes for CASSPHGAAGANVLTF.

V gene TRBV9 combines with J gene TRBJ2-1; the D gene is possibly TRBD2 (5 bases). This CDR3 has 16 residues. CDR1 and CDR2 from the germline V gene are SGDLS and YYNGEE. V was shortened by 0 bases and J by 10 bases, with 20 bases between the two germline ends. CDR3 nucleotides: TGTGCCAGCAGCGTAGCACCCGGACTTCGAACAGTAGAGCAGTTCTTC. Translated: CASSVAPGLRTVEQFF.

CDR3 region: CASSPPLGTEAFF. The CDR3, as DNA: TGTGCCAGCAGTCCGCCGTTGGGCACTGAAGCTTTCTTT. V gene TRBV28 combines with J gene TRBJ1-1; D is ambiguous. The germline gives CDR1 MDHEN, CDR2 SYDVKM. This CDR3 has 13 residues. V was trimmed by 5 bases and J by 4 bases, leaving 11 bases between them.

The table lists this clone with a count of one. The V gene is TRBV6-5, the J gene TRBJ1-5, with unresolved D. Germline CDR1 is MNHEY and CDR2 is SVGAGI. This CDR3 contains 13 residues. V was cut by 2 bases and J by 8 bases, with 10 bases left in between. The chain's CDR3 is CASSYGGKEPQHF. The CDR3 nucleotides are TGTGCCAGCAGTTACGGAGGGAAGGAGCCCCAGCATTTT.

The chain employs TRBV28 and TRBJ2-5; a possible D gene is TRBD1 (6 bases). The germline V gene encodes CDR1 MDHEN and CDR2 SYDVKM. The CDR3 runs 16 residues. V shed 2 bases and J shed 5 bases, with 18 bases lying between them. CDR3 region: CASSLVTGHQQETQYF. CDR3 sequence (DNA): TGTGCCAGCAGTTTAGTGACAGGCCACCAACAGGAGACCCAGTACTTC. The variable domain in full, with the rest retrieved from reference TRBV28 and TRBJ2-5, is DVKVTQSSRYLVKRTGEKVFLECVQDMDHENMFWYRQDPGLGLRLIYFSYDVKMKEKGDIPEGYSVSREKKERFSLILESASTNQTSMYLCASSLVTGHQQETQYFGPGTRLLVL.